The rows below give T cell receptor beta chains drawn from one sample of a study. TCRdb re-called the 5' RACE reads through MiXCR, storing one row per CDR3 protein. This sample has some 30,000 distinct CDR3 sequences, with 25% to 30% found just once. Sequencing was done on a sample of tumor-infiltrating Tregs sorted from the breast tumor. All receptors derive from a female donor with breast cancer. The CDR3 runs from the conserved cysteine through the conserved F or W. The D gene is left open where the match is weak. Clone size is stated in some rows and not others, as once, few, many or a class when expanded.

v_call: TRBV9; j_call: TRBJ2-1; clone_size: NA; d_call: NA; cdr3_aa: CASRPPPPSNEQFF
v_call: TRBV20-1; j_call: TRBJ1-1; clone_size: many; d_call: NA; cdr3_aa: CSARPRTEEAFF
v_call: TRBV4-2; j_call: TRBJ2-7; clone_size: NA; d_call: TRBD2; cdr3_aa: CASSQDWASGDGFYEQYF
v_call: TRBV20-1; j_call: TRBJ1-3; clone_size: NA; d_call: NA; cdr3_aa: CSAPGGNTIYF
v_call: TRBV20-1; j_call: TRBJ2-1; clone_size: NA; d_call: TRBD2; cdr3_aa: CSATPGAGLYGYNEQFF
v_call: TRBV11-3; j_call: TRBJ2-2; clone_size: many; d_call: NA; cdr3_aa: CASSLGDPNTGELFF
v_call: TRBV6-1; j_call: TRBJ1-2; clone_size: many; d_call: NA; cdr3_aa: CASSGRWEIINYGYTF
v_call: TRBV6-5; j_call: TRBJ2-1; clone_size: NA; d_call: TRBD2; cdr3_aa: CASSRHPTGTSGNDEQFF
v_call: TRBV11-1; j_call: TRBJ2-1; clone_size: NA; d_call: TRBD2; cdr3_aa: CASSLSAGAYNGQFF
v_call: TRBV3-1; j_call: TRBJ2-1; clone_size: NA; d_call: NA; cdr3_aa: CASSQDGLTFNERFF
v_call: TRBV4-1; j_call: TRBJ2-3; clone_size: NA; d_call: NA; cdr3_aa: CASSQDLYTDTQYF
v_call: TRBV24-1; j_call: TRBJ2-1; clone_size: NA; d_call: TRBD2; cdr3_aa: CATSDLAGDYSEQFF
v_call: TRBV27; j_call: TRBJ2-1; clone_size: many; d_call: NA; cdr3_aa: CASSSAGPQDEQFF
v_call: TRBV29-1; j_call: TRBJ1-1; clone_size: medium-sized; d_call: TRBD1; cdr3_aa: CSVEDRANTEAFF
v_call: TRBV20-1; j_call: TRBJ1-1; clone_size: NA; d_call: TRBD1; cdr3_aa: CSARGQGAGTEAFF
v_call: TRBV9; j_call: TRBJ1-4; clone_size: NA; d_call: NA; cdr3_aa: CASSEGEATNEKLFF
v_call: TRBV20-1; j_call: TRBJ1-1; clone_size: many; d_call: NA; cdr3_aa: CSARGGALNTEAFF
v_call: TRBV25-1; j_call: TRBJ1-3; clone_size: few; d_call: NA; cdr3_aa: CASDEGSSGNTIYF
v_call: TRBV7-2; j_call: TRBJ2-7; clone_size: NA; d_call: TRBD2; cdr3_aa: CASSHTGAGAGYEQYF
v_call: TRBV3-1; j_call: TRBJ2-3; clone_size: many; d_call: TRBD2; cdr3_aa: CASSGLRLAGSTDTQYF
v_call: TRBV4-2; j_call: TRBJ2-7; clone_size: NA; d_call: NA; cdr3_aa: CASSQVAAYEQYF
v_call: TRBV12-3/TRBV12-4; j_call: TRBJ2-1; clone_size: medium-sized; d_call: NA; cdr3_aa: CASSFGLEIAEQFF
v_call: TRBV6-1; j_call: TRBJ1-3; clone_size: few; d_call: NA; cdr3_aa: CASSDRRSSGNTIYF
v_call: TRBV25-1; j_call: TRBJ2-7; clone_size: NA; d_call: NA; cdr3_aa: CASSAGNSYEQYF
v_call: TRBV6-5; j_call: TRBJ2-1; clone_size: NA; d_call: TRBD2; cdr3_aa: CASRGSGSVCNEQFF
v_call: TRBV24-1; j_call: TRBJ2-2; clone_size: few; d_call: TRBD1; cdr3_aa: CATSDFRDRGGELFF
v_call: TRBV6-5; j_call: TRBJ1-1; clone_size: NA; d_call: NA; cdr3_aa: CASSSGPKASTGALF
v_call: TRBV29-1; j_call: TRBJ2-1; clone_size: many; d_call: TRBD2; cdr3_aa: CSVATLAEFSYNEQFF
v_call: TRBV7-2; j_call: TRBJ2-1; clone_size: many; d_call: TRBD2; cdr3_aa: CASSSTGTSRGEQFF
v_call: TRBV2; j_call: TRBJ2-7; clone_size: few; d_call: NA; cdr3_aa: CASSGQSYEQYF
v_call: TRBV6-6; j_call: TRBJ2-7; clone_size: many; d_call: NA; cdr3_aa: CATLGAAHYEQYF
v_call: TRBV20-1; j_call: TRBJ1-1; clone_size: many; d_call: NA; cdr3_aa: CSVRTTNTEAFF
v_call: TRBV7-8; j_call: TRBJ2-2; clone_size: many; d_call: NA; cdr3_aa: CASRAGWLGTGELFF
v_call: TRBV20-1; j_call: TRBJ2-3; clone_size: NA; d_call: TRBD2; cdr3_aa: CSARRGEATQYF
v_call: TRBV6-5; j_call: TRBJ2-1; clone_size: many; d_call: TRBD2; cdr3_aa: CASSRTRTSGINEQFF
v_call: TRBV20-1; j_call: TRBJ1-5; clone_size: medium-sized; d_call: TRBD1; cdr3_aa: CSARPDRDQPQHF
v_call: TRBV5-1; j_call: TRBJ2-7; clone_size: NA; d_call: TRBD1; cdr3_aa: CASSLSGTGYEQYF
v_call: TRBV6-5; j_call: TRBJ2-7; clone_size: many; d_call: NA; cdr3_aa: CASSPLSGGIYEQYF
v_call: TRBV20-1; j_call: TRBJ2-7; clone_size: many; d_call: NA; cdr3_aa: CSAPPPGGQSYEQYF
v_call: TRBV20-1; j_call: TRBJ1-5; clone_size: medium-sized; d_call: NA; cdr3_aa: CSARVAGQTSNQPQHF
v_call: TRBV7-3; j_call: TRBJ2-1; clone_size: NA; d_call: NA; cdr3_aa: CASSLLGGNEQFF
v_call: TRBV19; j_call: TRBJ1-1; clone_size: few; d_call: TRBD1; cdr3_aa: CASVHPDRGATEAFF
v_call: TRBV7-9; j_call: TRBJ2-3; clone_size: NA; d_call: TRBD1; cdr3_aa: CASSPTGHTDTQYF
v_call: TRBV12-3/TRBV12-4; j_call: TRBJ1-4; clone_size: few; d_call: NA; cdr3_aa: CASSFRKGRGEKLFF
v_call: TRBV20-1; j_call: TRBJ1-1; clone_size: medium-sized; d_call: NA; cdr3_aa: CSARATGEAFF
v_call: TRBV12-3/TRBV12-4; j_call: TRBJ1-5; clone_size: medium-sized; d_call: TRBD1; cdr3_aa: CASSPTGTAVNQPQHF
v_call: TRBV5-1; j_call: TRBJ2-7; clone_size: many; d_call: TRBD1; cdr3_aa: CASSQRQGYPYEQYF
v_call: TRBV12-3/TRBV12-4; j_call: TRBJ1-5; clone_size: few; d_call: NA; cdr3_aa: CASNLRGVGQPQHF
v_call: TRBV20-1; j_call: TRBJ2-1; clone_size: many; d_call: TRBD1; cdr3_aa: CSARDWGTGPNEQFF
v_call: TRBV5-1; j_call: TRBJ2-5; clone_size: few; d_call: TRBD1; cdr3_aa: CASSSSGTGGLETQYF
v_call: TRBV29-1; j_call: TRBJ1-1; clone_size: NA; d_call: NA; cdr3_aa: CSVYGTVNTEAFF